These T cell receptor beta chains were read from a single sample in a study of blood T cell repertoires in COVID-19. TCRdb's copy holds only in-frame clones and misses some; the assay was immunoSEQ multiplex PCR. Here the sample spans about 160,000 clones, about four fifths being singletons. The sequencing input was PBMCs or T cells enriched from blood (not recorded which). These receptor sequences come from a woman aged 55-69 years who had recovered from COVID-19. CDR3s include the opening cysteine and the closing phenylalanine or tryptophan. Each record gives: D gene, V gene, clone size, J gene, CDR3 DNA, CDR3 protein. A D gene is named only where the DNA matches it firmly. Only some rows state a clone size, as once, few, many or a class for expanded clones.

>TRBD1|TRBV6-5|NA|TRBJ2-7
TGTGCCAGCAGTACTGGGATGACAGGGCACGAGCAGTACTTC
CASSTGMTGHEQYF
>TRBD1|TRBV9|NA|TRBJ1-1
TGTGCCAGCAGCTACAGACAGGGCGCTGAAGCTTTCTTT
CASSYRQGAEAFF
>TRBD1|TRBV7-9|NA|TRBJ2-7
TGTGCCAGCAGCTCGATTCTAGGGGACAGGGGGCTGTACTTC
CASSSILGDRGLYF
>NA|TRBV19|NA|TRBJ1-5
TGTGCCAGTAGAACAGGGTTAAATCAGCCCCAGCATTTT
CASRTGLNQPQHF
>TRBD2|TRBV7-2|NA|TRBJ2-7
TGTGCCAGCAGCGCAAGGACTAGCGATCCCTCGGGCAACGAGCAGTACTTC
CASSARTSDPSGNEQYF
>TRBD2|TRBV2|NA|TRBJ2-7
TGTGCCAGCTCGCAGACTAGCGGGGGGGCGAGTGAGCAGTACTTC
CASSQTSGGASEQYF
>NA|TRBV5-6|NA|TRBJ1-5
TGTGCCAGCAGCTTGAGGGGTGGAAGCAATCAGCCCCAGCATTTT
CASSLRGGSNQPQHF
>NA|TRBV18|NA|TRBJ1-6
TGTGCCAGCTCACCACCCGCGACGCAAGGGAGCTCCTATAATTCACCCCTCCACTTT
CASSPPATQGSSYNSPLHF
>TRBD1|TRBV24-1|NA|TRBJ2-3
TGTGCCACCAGTGACCCAGGCGGGACAGGGTCCGATACGCAGTATTTT
CATSDPGGTGSDTQYF
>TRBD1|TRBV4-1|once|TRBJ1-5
TGCGCCAGCAGCCCAGACAGGGGCAATCAGCCCCAGCATTTT
CASSPDRGNQPQHF
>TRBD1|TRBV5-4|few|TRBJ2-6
TGTGCCAGCAGCGGACAGGGTGTAATCTCTGGGGCCAACGTCCTGACTTTC
CASSGQGVISGANVLTF
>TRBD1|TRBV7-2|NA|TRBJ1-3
TGTGCCAGCAGCCCGGGGACAGGGGCTGGAAACACCATATATTTT
CASSPGTGAGNTIYF
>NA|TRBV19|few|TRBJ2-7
TGTGCCAGTAGTAGGATCGGGGAAGGATACGAGCAGTACTTC
CASSRIGEGYEQYF
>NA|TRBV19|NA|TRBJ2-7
TGTGCCAGTAGCGTGACAGAGAGAACCCACGAGCAGTACTTC
CASSVTERTHEQYF
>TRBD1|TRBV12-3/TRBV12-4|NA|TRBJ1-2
TGTGCCAGCAGAAGACAGGGGTATGGCTACACCTTC
CASRRQGYGYTF
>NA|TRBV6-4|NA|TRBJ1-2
TGTGCCAGCAGTCTGTACAGTTGGGATGGCTACACCTTC
CASSLYSWDGYTF
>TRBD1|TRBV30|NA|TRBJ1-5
TGTGCCTGGAGCCATTCAGGGGGACATCAGCCCCAGCATTTT
CAWSHSGGHQPQHF
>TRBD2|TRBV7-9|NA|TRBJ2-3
TGTGCCAGCAGCTTGGGGACTAGCGGGGGGTTAACAGATACGCAGTATTTT
CASSLGTSGGLTDTQYF
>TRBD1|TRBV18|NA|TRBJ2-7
TGTGCCAGCTCCCGAGGACAGGGGGCGGTCGAGCAGTACTTC
CASSRGQGAVEQYF
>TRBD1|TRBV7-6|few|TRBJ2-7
TGTGCCAGCGAGAGGGACAGCAACTACGAGCAGTACTTC
CASERDSNYEQYF
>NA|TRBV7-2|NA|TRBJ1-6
TGTGCCAGCAGCTTAAGGGCGGCAGCGGTTAATTCACCCCTCCACTTT
CASSLRAAAVNSPLHF
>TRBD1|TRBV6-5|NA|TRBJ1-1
TGTGCCAGCAGTTCACGGGACAGGGGAGGGAACACTGAAGCTTTCTTT
CASSSRDRGGNTEAFF
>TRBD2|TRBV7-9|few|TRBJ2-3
TGTGCCAGCAGCCATACGGGGGGGCATAGAGATACGCAGTATTTT
CASSHTGGHRDTQYF
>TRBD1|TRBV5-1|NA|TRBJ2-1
TGCGCCAGCAGCCGAAATGGACAGGGCAATGAGCAGTTCTTC
CASSRNGQGNEQFF
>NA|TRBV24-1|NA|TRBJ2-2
TGTGCCACCAGTGGGACAACAGCGAACACCGGGGAGCTGTTTTTT
CATSGTTANTGELFF
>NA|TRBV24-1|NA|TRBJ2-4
TGTGCCACCAGTGAAGTTACAGGGCACCTAGCCAAAAACATTCAGTACTTC
CATSEVTGHLAKNIQYF